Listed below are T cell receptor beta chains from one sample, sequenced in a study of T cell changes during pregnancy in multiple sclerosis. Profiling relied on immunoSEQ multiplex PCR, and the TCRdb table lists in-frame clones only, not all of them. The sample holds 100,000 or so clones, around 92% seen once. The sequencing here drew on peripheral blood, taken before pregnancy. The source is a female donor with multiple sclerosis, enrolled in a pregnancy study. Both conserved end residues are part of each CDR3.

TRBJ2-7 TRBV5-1 CASSWGLASYEQYF
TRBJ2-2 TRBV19 CASRLIRNTGELFF
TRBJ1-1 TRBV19 CASTLRQETGGTEAFF
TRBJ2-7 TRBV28 CASSQGHTYEQYF
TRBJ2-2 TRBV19 CASRGLVGTGELFF
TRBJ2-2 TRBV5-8 CASSFLGSGREVTGELFF
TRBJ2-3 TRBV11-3 CATSPSGLAGDTQYF
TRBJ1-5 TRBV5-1 CASSDRVGGQPQHF
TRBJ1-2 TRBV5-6 CASSLEVGARSYGYTF
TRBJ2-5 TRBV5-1 CASSLVQGIETQYF
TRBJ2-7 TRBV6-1 CASSDGYEQYF
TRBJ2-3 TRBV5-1 CASSLGVKGTDTQYF
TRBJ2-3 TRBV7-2 CASSLEGPGLAGTQYF
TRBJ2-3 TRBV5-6 CASSLGGPPDTQYF
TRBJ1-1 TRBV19 CASSIGPGGNTEAFF
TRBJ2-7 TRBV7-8 CASSLRWGEGYEQYF
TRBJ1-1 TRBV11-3 CASSFSVNTEAFF
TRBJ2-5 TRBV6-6 CASSPTGAQETQYF
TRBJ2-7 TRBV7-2 CASSRGTGSSEQYF
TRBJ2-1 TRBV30 CAWSDGQSSYNEQFF
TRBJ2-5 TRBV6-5 CASSSYAGAGETQYF
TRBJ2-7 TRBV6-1 CASSELGREGGEQYF
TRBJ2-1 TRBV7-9 CASSFRGTSGAEQFF
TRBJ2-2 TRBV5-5 CASSLRDITTGELFF
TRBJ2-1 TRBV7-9 CASSSGYNEQFF
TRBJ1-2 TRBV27 CASSLKPPDRVYGYTF
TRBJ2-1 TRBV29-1 CSVVTNEQFF
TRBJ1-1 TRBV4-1 CASSQTAQEAFF
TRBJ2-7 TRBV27 CASSYRGEQYF
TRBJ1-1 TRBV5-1 CASSLDSGTEAFF